The present entry profiles one TCR beta chain with its context. Germline assignment: CDR1 WNHNN and CDR2 SYGVQD (reference sequence). J was trimmed by 5 bases and V by 2 bases; bases with no gene match: 3. CDR3 length: 14 amino acids. Method: immunoSEQ multiplex PCR; TCRdb's copy keeps in-frame clones and lacks some. Of 42,000 or so clones in the sample, about 81% were seen once. The data originate from a study of OX40 agonist ivuxolimab in advanced cancers. V and J are TRBV10-1 and TRBJ2-3, with 8 bases aligning to TRBD1. The material was CD4+ or CD8+ T cells sorted from blood, obtained in a trial of the OX40 agonist ivuxolimab. The TCR sequence derives from an adult with an advanced solid tumor such as melanoma, head and neck, liver or kidney cancer. CDR3 nucleotides: TGCGCCAGCAGTGAGGCGACAGGGGTAGATACGCAGTATTTT. Translation gives CASSEATGVDTQYF.